Reported below is one TCR beta chain. No antigen is known for it. The CDR3 covers 14 residues. Trimming shortened V by 4 bases and J by 0 bases, and 9 bases separated the two germline ends. Germline CDR1 reads MNHEY; CDR2 reads SMNVEV (reference sequence). This nonspecific control used anti-CD3/anti-CD28 bead stimulation of CD4+ T cells. CD4+ T cells upregulating both CD40 ligand and CD69 were sorted as responding cells. For at least 4 years, plasma HIV-1 RNA was undetectable (<50 copies/mL). The immunoSEQ assay was version 4, run in survey mode. This table comes from immunoSEQ multiplex PCR, and its TCRdb copy is limited to in-frame clones, with some not included. This sample has approximately 45,000 clones, with approximately 90% found just once. This entry comes from a study of persistence of HIV-infected CD4 T cells. For the study at large: Donors had been on suppressive ART for a median of 8 years. Regarding the study as a whole: CMV- and Gag-responding cells had lower TCRbeta richness than CD3/CD28-responding cells.

This chain uses TRBV27 with TRBJ1-1; unclear D gene. The source of this sequence is an adult woman with HIV who was CMV-seropositive. The sequenced sample was CD4+ T cells sorted from PBMCs after roughly 18-hour stimulation, obtained from a patient who received antiretroviral therapy. The CDR3 DNA is TGTGCCAGCAGTTGGTCCGGGTTGAACACTGAAGCTTTCTTT. It specifies CASSWSGLNTEAFF.